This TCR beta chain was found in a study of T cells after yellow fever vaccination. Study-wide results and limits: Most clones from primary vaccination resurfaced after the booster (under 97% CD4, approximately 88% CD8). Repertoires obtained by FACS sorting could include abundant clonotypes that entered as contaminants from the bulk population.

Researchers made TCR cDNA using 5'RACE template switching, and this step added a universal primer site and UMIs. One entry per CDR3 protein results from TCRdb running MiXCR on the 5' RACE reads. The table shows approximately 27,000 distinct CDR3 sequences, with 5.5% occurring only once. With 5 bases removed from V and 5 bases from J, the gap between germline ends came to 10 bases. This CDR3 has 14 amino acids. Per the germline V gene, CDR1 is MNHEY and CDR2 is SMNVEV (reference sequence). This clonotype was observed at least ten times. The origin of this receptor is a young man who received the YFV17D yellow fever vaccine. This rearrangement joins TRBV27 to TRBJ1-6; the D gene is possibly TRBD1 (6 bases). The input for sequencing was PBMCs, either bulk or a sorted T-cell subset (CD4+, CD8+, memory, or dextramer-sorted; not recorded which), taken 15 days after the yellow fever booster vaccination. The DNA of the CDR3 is TGTGCCAGCAGTCCCCGGACAGATAATTCACCCCTCCACTTT. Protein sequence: CASSPRTDNSPLHF.